This entry is about one T cell receptor beta chain. Its antigen is unknown. This sample is part of a study of blood T cells in healthy people across ages. Study-wide results and limits: In older individuals, TCR beta diversity per million T cells was lower, falling roughly linearly with age. Naive T cell percentage strongly correlated with TCR beta diversity.

A J-beta primer mix and a sample-barcoded 5' primer were used in a second PCR of about 7 to 12 cycles. One entry per CDR3 protein, called by TCRdb with MiXCR from the 5' RACE reads. The sample comprises 730,000 or so distinct CDR3 sequences, roughly 41% of which are singletons, and around 20% rests with the top ten. CDR1 and CDR2 from the germline V gene are MNHEY and SMNVEV (reference sequence). The V end was cut by 0 bases, the J end by 3 bases, with 9 bases between. The CDR3 is 14 residues long. Peripheral blood, roughly 9.1 milliliters per donor, was collected. Material: blood. This TCR was recovered from a woman in her fifties or sixties in good health. This chain links TRBV27 with TRBJ2-7; the D gene is possibly TRBD2 (5 bases). CDR3 sequence (DNA): TGTGCCAGCAGTTTATCGTGGGGAGACTACGAGCAGTACTTC. Its translation: CASSLSWGDYEQYF.